Included here is one TCR beta chain sequence, with context. This entry comes from a study of graft-versus-host responses after intestinal transplantation. Findings and caveats of the study: Individuals who had graft-donor T cell macrochimerism had allografts that showed high graft-versus-host to host-versus-graft clonal ratios.

Using immunoSEQ multiplex PCR, the repertoire was profiled, and TCRdb retains in-frame clones only, with some absent. In the table there are 4,600 or so clones, 25% to 30% of which are singletons. CDR3 length: 12 amino acids. Trimming cost V 2 bases and J 8 bases, with 9 bases left between them. This sequence was found in a human patient who received an intestinal transplant. Here the sequenced sample was alloreactive CD4+ T cells from a mixed lymphocyte reaction culture, taken before intestinal transplant. The sample's subset: CFSE-low proliferating T cells sorted from approximately 6-day pre-transplant mixed lymphocyte reaction (GvH or HvG direction). This chain links TRBV23-1 with TRBJ1-2; the D is unclear. TRBV23-1 is marked as an open reading frame, function uncertain. The chain's CDR3 is CASSQELAGYTF. The CDR3 DNA is TGCGCCAGCAGTCAAGAGCTGGCGGGCTACACCTTC.